The rows below give T cell receptor beta chains drawn from one sample of a study of cytomegalovirus exposure and HLA in healthy donors. Clones were sequenced by immunoSEQ multiplex PCR, and TCRdb holds only the in-frame ones, with some missing. The data hold fewer than 200,000 clones, with about 80% observed a single time. Sample: PBMCs. These receptors were obtained from a woman aged 45 to 65 in good health and CMV-seronegative. The CDR3 runs from the conserved cysteine through the conserved F or W. D genes are given only for firm matches. Only part of the rows carry a size: once, few, many, or a class if the clone is expanded.

cdr3_nt cdr3_aa v_call clone_size d_call j_call
TGTGCCAGCTCACCCCAGCGTCAGACAGGCTATAATTCACCCCTCCACTTT CASSPQRQTGYNSPLHF TRBV18 NA NA TRBJ1-6
TGTGCCAGCAGCGTCGGGACACCCGAAAAACTGTTTTTT CASSVGTPEKLFF TRBV7-8 NA NA TRBJ1-4
TGTGCCAGCAATCGAGCGGGAGAGAACACAGATACGCAGTATTTT CASNRAGENTDTQYF TRBV28 few TRBD2 TRBJ2-3
TGTGCCAGCAGCTCATATATACCCGGGACTACGGAGCAGTTCTTC CASSSYIPGTTEQFF TRBV7-2 NA TRBD2 TRBJ2-1
TGCGCCAGCAGGCACCCAGGGACAGGGATTAAGGATGGCTACACCTTC CASRHPGTGIKDGYTF TRBV4-1 NA TRBD1 TRBJ1-2
TGTGCCAGCAGCTTACAGCGCACTAGCACAGATACGCAGTATTTT CASSLQRTSTDTQYF TRBV7-2 NA NA TRBJ2-3
TGTGCCAGCAGCTTAGAACTGAGTCGGACTGAAGCTTTCTTT CASSLELSRTEAFF TRBV7-9 NA NA TRBJ1-1
TGTGCCAGCAGCCACTACACGGAGGTAGGAAACACCATATATTTT CASSHYTEVGNTIYF TRBV4-2 NA NA TRBJ1-3
TGTGCCAGTATCAGTTCCTGGGACAACAATCAGCCCCAGCATTTT CASISSWDNNQPQHF TRBV19 few NA TRBJ1-5
TGTGCCAGCAGCTCTTCAGGGGTGGCCGGTGGCTACACCTTC CASSSSGVAGGYTF TRBV5-6 NA NA TRBJ1-2
TGCGCCAGCAGCAACCTAGCGGGAGGGCGTTCTAGCACAGATACGCAGTATTTT CASSNLAGGRSSTDTQYF TRBV4-1 NA TRBD2 TRBJ2-3
TGTGCCAGCAGTCCACACCCCTACGAGCAGTACTTC CASSPHPYEQYF TRBV27 NA NA TRBJ2-7